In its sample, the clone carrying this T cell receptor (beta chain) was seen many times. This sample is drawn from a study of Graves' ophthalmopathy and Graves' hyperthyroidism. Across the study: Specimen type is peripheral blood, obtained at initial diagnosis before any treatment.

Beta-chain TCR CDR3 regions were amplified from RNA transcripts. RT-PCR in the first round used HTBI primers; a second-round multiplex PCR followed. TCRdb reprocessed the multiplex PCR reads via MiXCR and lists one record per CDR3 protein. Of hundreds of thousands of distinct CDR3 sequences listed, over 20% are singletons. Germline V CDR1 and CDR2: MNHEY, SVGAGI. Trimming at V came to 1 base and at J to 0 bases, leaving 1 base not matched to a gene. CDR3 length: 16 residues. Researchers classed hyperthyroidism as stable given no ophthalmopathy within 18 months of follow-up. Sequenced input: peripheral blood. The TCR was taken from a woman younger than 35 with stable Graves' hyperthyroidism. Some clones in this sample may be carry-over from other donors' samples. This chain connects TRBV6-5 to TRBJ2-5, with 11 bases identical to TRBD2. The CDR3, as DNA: TGTGCCAGCAGTTACTTAGCGGGGGGGTACCAAGAGACCCAGTACTTC. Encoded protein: CASSYLAGGYQETQYF.